The source of this T cell receptor (beta chain) is a study of blood T cell repertoires in COVID-19. Study details: The United States, Italy and Spain were the sources of the acute and convalescent COVID-19 samples. From T cells, B-cell-depleted T cells, or PBMCs came the material, which was cDNA or gDNA.

In the authors' workflow: Amplifying reference gene primers gave estimates of nucleated cell counts. The method was immunoSEQ multiplex PCR; TCRdb's version includes in-frame clones alone and lacks a portion of them. V and J calls plus clone size are reproduced from that table; the DNA served to infer D and trimming. The sample holds roughly 32,000 clones, more than 75% seen once. This clone was observed a single time. Germline CDR1 SGHAT, CDR2 FQNNGV. J lost 4 bases, V lost 5 bases, and 5 bases had no gene match. The CDR3 totals 15 residues. The sample taken for sequencing was peripheral blood. The source is a man aged 60 to 69 with active COVID-19. V usage is TRBV11-2 and J usage is TRBJ2-2, with 9 bases that match TRBD1. This chain's CDR3 is CASSPRQGGTGELFF. In nucleotides, the CDR3 is TGTGCCAGCAGCCCGCGACAGGGGGGCACCGGGGAGCTGTTTTTT.